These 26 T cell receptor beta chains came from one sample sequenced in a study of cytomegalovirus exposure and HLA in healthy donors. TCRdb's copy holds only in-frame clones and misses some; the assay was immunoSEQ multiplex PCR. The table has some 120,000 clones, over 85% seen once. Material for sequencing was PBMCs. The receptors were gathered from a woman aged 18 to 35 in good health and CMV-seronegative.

The CDR3 nucleotides read TGTGCCAGCAGCGTAAACTACGAGCAGTACTTC. As protein: CASSVNYEQYF. This sequence joins TRBV5-5 and TRBJ2-7; D ambiguous. Looked up from germline, CDR1 is SGHKS and CDR2 is YYEKEE (reference sequence). The CDR3 extends over 11 amino acids. V was pared by 4 bases and J by 3 bases, with 5 bases between.

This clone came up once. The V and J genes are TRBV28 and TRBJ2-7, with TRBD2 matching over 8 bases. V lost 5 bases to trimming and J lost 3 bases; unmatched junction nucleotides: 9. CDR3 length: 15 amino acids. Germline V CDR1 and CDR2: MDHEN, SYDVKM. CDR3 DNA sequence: TGTGCCAGCAGTGGGAGGCTAGCGGGCGACTACGAGCAGTACTTC. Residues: CASSGRLAGDYEQYF. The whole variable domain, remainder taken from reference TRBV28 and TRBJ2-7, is DVKVTQSSRYLVKRTGEKVFLECVQDMDHENMFWYRQDPGLGLRLIYFSYDVKMKEKGDIPEGYSVSREKKERFSLILESASTNQTSMYLCASSGRLAGDYEQYFGPGTRLTVT.

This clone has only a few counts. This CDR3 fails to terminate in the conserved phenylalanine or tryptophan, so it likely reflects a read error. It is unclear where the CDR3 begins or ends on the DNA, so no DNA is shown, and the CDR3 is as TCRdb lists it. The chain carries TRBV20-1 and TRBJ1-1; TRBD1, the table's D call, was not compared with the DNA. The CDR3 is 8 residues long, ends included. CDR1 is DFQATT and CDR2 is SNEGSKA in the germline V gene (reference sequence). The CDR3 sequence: CSAHQGIV.

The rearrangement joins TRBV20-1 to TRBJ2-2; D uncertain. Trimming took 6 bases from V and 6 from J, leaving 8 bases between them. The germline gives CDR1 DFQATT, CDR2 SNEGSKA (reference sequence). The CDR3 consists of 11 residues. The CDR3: CSAGAPGELFF. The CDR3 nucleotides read TGCAGTGCGGGCGCCCCCGGGGAGCTGTTTTTT.

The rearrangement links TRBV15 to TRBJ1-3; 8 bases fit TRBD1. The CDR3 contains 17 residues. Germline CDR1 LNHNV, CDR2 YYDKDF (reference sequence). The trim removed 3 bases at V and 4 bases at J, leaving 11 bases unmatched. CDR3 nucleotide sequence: TGTGCCACCAGCAGGATACCCCAGGGGGCGGGAGGAAACACCATATATTTT. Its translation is CATSRIPQGAGGNTIYF.

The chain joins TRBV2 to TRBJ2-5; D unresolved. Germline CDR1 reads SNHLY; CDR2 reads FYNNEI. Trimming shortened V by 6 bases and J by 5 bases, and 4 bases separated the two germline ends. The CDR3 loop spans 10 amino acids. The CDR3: CASRRETQYF. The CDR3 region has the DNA TGTGCCAGCAGGAGGGAGACCCAGTACTTC.

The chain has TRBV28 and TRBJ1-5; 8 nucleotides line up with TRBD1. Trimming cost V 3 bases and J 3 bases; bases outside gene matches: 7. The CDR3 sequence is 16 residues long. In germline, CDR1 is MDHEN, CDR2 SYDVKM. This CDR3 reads CASSFLPGGPNQPQHF. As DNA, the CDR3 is TGTGCCAGCAGTTTCCTCCCAGGGGGCCCCAATCAGCCCCAGCATTTT.

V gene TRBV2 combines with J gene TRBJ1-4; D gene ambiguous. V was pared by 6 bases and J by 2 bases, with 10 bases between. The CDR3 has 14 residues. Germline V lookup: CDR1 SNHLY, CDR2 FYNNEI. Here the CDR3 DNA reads TGTGCCAGCAGGGAGGGTGGGACTAATGAAAAACTGTTTTTT. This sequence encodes CASREGGTNEKLFF. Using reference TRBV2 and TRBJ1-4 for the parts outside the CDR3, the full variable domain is EPEVTQTPSHQVTQMGQEVILRCVPISNHLYFYWYRQILGQKVEFLVSFYNNEISEKSEIFDDQFSVERPDGSNFTLKIRSTKLEDSAMYFCASREGGTNEKLFFGSGTQLSVL.

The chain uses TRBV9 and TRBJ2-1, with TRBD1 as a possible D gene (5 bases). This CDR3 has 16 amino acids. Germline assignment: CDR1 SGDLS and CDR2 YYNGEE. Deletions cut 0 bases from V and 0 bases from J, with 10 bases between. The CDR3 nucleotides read TGTGCCAGCAGCGTAGCTCAGGGAAACTCCTACAATGAGCAGTTCTTC. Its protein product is CASSVAQGNSYNEQFF.

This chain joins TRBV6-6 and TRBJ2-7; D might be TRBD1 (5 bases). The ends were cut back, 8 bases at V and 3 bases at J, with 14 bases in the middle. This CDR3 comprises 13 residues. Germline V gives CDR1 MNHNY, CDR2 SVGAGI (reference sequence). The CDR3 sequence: CASGGALHYEQYF. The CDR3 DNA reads TGTGCCAGCGGTGGGGCCCTGCACTACGAGCAGTACTTC.

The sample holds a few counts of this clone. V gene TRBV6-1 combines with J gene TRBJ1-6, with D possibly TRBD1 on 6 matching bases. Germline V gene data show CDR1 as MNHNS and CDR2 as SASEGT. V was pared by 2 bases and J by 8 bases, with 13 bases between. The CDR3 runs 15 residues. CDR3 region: CASSEMGRGDSPLHF. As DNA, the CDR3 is TGTGCCAGCAGTGAAATGGGCAGGGGAGATTCACCCCTCCACTTT.

CDR3 DNA sequence: TGTGCCAGCAGTTCGACAGGGGGAGGCAATCAGCCCCAGCATTTT. The encoded protein is CASSSTGGGNQPQHF. V gene TRBV28 combines with J gene TRBJ1-5; 9 bases are a match to TRBD1. The CDR3 length is 15 residues. Germline CDR1 MDHEN, CDR2 SYDVKM. With 4 bases clipped from V and 2 bases from J, the junction kept 3 bases outside the gene matches.

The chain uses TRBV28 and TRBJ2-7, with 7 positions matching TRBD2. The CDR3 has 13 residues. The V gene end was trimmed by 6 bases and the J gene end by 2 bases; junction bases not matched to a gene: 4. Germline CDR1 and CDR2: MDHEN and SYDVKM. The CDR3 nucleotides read TGTGCCAGCAGGGGGAGGGAGACCTACGAGCAGTACTTC. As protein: CASRGRETYEQYF.

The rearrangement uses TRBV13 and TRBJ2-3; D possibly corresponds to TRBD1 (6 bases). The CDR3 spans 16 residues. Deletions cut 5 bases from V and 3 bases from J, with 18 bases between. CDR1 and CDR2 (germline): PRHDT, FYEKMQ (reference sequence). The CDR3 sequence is CASSPRGRGRTDTQYF. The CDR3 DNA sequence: TGTGCCAGCAGCCCCCGGGGCAGGGGTAGGACAGATACGCAGTATTTT.

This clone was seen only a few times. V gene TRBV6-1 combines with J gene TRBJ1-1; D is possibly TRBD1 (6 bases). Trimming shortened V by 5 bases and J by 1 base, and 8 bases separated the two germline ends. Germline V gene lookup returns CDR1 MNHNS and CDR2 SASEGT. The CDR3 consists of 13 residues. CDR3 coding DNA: TGTGCCAGCAGTTGGGGACAGAACACTGAAGCTTTCTTT. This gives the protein CASSWGQNTEAFF.

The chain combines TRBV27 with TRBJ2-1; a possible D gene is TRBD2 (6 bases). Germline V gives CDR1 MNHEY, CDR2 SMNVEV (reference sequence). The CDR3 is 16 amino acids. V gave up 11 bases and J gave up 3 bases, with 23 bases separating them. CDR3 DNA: TGTGCCTCAGGACGCGGGACGGCTCGGGGCTACAATGAGCAGTTCTTC. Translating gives CASGRGTARGYNEQFF.

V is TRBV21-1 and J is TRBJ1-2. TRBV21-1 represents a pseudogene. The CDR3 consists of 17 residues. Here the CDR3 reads CASSLPGGSASNYGYTF. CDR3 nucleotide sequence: TGTGCCAGCAGCCTTCCCGGGGGGTCAGCGAGCAACTATGGCTACACCTTC.

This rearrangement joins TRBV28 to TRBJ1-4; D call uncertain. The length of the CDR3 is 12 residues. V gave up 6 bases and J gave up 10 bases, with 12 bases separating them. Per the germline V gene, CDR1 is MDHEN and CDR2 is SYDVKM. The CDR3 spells CASRPPSGKLFF. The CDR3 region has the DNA TGTGCCAGCAGGCCTCCGTCAGGAAAACTGTTTTTT. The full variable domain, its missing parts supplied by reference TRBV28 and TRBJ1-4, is DVKVTQSSRYLVKRTGEKVFLECVQDMDHENMFWYRQDPGLGLRLIYFSYDVKMKEKGDIPEGYSVSREKKERFSLILESASTNQTSMYLCASRPPSGKLFFGSGTQLSVL.

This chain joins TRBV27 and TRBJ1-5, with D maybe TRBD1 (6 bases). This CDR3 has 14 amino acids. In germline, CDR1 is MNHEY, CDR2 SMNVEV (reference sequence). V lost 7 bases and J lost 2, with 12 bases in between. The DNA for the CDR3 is TGTGCCAGCACGCCAAGGACAGGCAATCAGCCCCAGCATTTT. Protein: CASTPRTGNQPQHF.

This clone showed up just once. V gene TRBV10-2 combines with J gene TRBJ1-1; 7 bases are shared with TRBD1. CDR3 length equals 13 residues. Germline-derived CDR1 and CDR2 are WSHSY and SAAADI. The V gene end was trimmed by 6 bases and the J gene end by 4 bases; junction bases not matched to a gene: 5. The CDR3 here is CASRDRTTTEAFF. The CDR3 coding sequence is TGCGCCAGCAGGGACAGGACTACCACTGAAGCTTTCTTT.

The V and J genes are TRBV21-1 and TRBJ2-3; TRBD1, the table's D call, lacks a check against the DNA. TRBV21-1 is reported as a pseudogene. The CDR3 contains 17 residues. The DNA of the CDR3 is TGTGCCAGCAGCAACCCTCTGACAGAGACGAACACAGATACGCAGTATTTT. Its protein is CASSNPLTETNTDTQYF.

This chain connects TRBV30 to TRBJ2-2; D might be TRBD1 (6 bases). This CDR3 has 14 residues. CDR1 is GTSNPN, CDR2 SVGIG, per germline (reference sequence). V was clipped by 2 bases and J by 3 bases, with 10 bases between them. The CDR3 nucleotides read TGTGCCTGGAGTCGGGACATCGACACCGGGGAGCTGTTTTTT. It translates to CAWSRDIDTGELFF.

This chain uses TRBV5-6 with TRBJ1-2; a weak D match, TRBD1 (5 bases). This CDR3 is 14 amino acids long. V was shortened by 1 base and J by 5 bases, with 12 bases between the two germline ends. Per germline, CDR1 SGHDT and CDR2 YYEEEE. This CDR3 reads CASSLLQGSYGYTF. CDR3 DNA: TGTGCCAGCAGCTTGCTTCAGGGATCATATGGCTACACCTTC.

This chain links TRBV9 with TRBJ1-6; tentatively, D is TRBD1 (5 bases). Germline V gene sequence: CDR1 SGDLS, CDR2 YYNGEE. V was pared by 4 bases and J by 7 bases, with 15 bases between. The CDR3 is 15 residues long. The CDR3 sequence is CASSSRAVLNSPLHF. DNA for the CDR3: TGTGCCAGCAGCAGCAGGGCAGTTCTAAATTCACCCCTCCACTTT.

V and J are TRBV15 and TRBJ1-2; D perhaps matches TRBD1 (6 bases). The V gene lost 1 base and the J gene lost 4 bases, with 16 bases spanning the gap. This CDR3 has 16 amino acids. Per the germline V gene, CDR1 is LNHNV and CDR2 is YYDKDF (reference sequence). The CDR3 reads CATSRVGAGAVYGYTF. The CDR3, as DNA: TGTGCCACCAGCAGAGTGGGGGCGGGGGCTGTCTATGGCTACACCTTC.

CDR3 bases: TGCAGCACACTGTCGGGGGGGGGCACTGAAGCTTTCTTT. Translation gives CSTLSGGGTEAFF. The rearrangement uses TRBV29-1 and TRBJ1-1; the D gene is possibly TRBD1 (5 bases). The ends were cut back, 8 bases at V and 4 bases at J, with 17 bases in the middle. Germline V gene data show CDR1 as SQVTM and CDR2 as ANQGSEA. The CDR3 covers 13 residues.